This T cell receptor (beta chain) was recorded in a study of metastatic and nonmetastatic thyroid tumors. The overall study: Repertoires of blood and of tissue (tumor or nodule) from malignant and benign thyroid patients were compared. Study observations and caveats: Reports indicated that malignant thyroid tumors showed significantly higher TCR beta diversity than benign nodules did, in blood and tumor.

TCRdb re-called clones via MiXCR from the PCR reads. The data hold about 19,000 clones, with around 17% observed a single time. Germline loops: CDR1 SGDLS, CDR2 YYNGEE. This CDR3 is built from 14 residues. Thyroid surgery was preceded by no treatment in any patient. This clone was detected only a few times. Its antigen is not identified. Since a much larger clone is just one base distant, this may be a read error. The V and J genes are TRBV9 and TRBJ2-7, with 9 bases matching TRBD1. Sequenced: blood. The sequence derives from a male donor with papillary thyroid cancer or a benign thyroid nodule (not recorded which). Some clones in this sample may be carry-over from other donors' samples. CDR3 sequence (DNA): TGTGCCAGCAGCCCAGGACAGGGGTCCTGCGAGCAGTACTTC. Translation: CASSPGQGSCEQYF.